One sample yielded the 2 T cell receptor beta chains listed below, sequenced in a study of T-cell reconstitution after alpha-beta-depleted transplantation in children. For TCRbeta, the library was prepared with unique molecular identifiers. TCRdb redid the calling of the PCR reads with MiXCR, one entry per CDR3 protein. The table includes around 380,000 distinct CDR3 sequences, about a tenth detected once. The sequencing used PBMCs from the stem cell graft donor, collected from the stem cell graft. The source is a human donor who donated a stem cell graft to a child with acute myeloid leukemia.

This clonotype turned up a few times. The chain is built from TRBV12-3 or TRBV12-4 and TRBJ2-2; D tentatively reads TRBD1 or TRBD2 (5 bases each). The V end lost 5 bases, the J end lost 4 bases, and 14 bases lay between the germline ends. The CDR3 spans 15 residues. CDR3 nucleotide sequence: TGTGCCAGCAGTCCTGCGGTGGGGGTCACCGGGGAGCTGTTTTTT. Protein sequence: CASSPAVGVTGELFF.

This clonotype was seen ten or more times. This chain uses TRBV12-3 or TRBV12-4 with TRBJ2-1; D unclear. The CDR3 is 15 residues long. V was cut by 4 bases and J by 1 base, with 11 bases left in between. The CDR3 loop is CASSSIQVSYNEQFF. The CDR3 DNA reads as TGTGCCAGCAGTTCGATTCAGGTTTCCTACAATGAGCAGTTCTTC.